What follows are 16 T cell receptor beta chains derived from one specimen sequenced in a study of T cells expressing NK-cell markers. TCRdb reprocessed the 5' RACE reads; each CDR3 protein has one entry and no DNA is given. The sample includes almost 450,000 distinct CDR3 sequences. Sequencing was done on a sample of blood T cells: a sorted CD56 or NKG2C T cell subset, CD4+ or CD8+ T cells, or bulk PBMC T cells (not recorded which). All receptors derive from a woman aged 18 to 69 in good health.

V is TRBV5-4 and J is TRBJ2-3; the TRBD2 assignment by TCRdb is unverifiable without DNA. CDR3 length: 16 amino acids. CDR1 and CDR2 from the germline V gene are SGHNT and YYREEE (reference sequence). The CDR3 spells CASSPVSGGPTDTQYF.

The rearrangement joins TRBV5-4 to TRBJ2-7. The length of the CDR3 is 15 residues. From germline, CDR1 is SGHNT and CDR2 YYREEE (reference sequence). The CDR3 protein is CASSFAGSTSYEQYF. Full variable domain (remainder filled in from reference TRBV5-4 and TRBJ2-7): ETGVTQSPTHLIKTRGQQVTLRCSSQSGHNTVSWYQQALGQGPQFIFQYYREEENGRGNFPPRFSGLQFPNYSSELNVNALELDDSALYLCASSFAGSTSYEQYFGPGTRLTVT.

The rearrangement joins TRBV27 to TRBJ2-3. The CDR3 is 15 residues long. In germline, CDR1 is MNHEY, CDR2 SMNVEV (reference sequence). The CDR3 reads CASSLDITTDQAQYF.

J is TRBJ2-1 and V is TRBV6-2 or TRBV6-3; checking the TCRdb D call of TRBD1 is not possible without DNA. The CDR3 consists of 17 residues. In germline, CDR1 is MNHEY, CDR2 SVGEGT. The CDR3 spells CASIMRGRGRSYNEQFF.

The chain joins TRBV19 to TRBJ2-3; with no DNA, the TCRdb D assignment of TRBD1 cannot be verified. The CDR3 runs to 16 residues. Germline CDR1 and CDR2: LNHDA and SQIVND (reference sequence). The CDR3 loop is CASSPTWGGYTDTQYF.

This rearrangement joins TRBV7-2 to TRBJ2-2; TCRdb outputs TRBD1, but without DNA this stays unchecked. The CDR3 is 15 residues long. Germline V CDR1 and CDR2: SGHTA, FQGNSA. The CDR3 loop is CASSLVGGQGGELFF.

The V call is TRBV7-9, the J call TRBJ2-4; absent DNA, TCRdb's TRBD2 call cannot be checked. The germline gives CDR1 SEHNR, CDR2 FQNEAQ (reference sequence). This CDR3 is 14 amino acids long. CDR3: CASSWTSGENIQYF.

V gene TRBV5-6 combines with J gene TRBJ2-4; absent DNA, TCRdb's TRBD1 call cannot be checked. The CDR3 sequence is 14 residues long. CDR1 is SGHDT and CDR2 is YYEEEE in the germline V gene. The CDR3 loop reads CASSLGRGPDIQYF.

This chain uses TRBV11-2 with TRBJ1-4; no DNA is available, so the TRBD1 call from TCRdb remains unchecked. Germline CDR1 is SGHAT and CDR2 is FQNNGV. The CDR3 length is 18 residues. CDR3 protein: CASSDGWGARSPNEKLFF.

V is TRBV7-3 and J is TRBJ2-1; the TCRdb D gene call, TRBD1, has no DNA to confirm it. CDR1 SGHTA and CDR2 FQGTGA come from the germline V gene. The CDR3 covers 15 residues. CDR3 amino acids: CASSSPGQLYNEQFF.

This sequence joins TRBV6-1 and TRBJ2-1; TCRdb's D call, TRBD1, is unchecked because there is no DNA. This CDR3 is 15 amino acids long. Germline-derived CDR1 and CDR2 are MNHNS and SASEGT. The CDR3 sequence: CASSRGQNLYNEQFF.

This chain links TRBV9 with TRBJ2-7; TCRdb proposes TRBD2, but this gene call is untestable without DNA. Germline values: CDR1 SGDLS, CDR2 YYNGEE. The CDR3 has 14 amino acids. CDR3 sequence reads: CASSTTSGRGEQYF. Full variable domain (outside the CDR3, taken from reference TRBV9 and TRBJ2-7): DSGVTQTPKHLITATGQRVTLRCSPRSGDLSVYWYQQSLDQGLQFLIQYYNGEERAKGNILERFSAQQFPDLHSELNLSSLELGDSALYFCASSTTSGRGEQYFGPGTRLTVT.

CDR3 region: CASSQERTGGHTIYF. The V call is TRBV4-3, the J call TRBJ1-3; the TCRdb D gene call, TRBD1, has no DNA to confirm it. Germline CDR1 and CDR2: LGHNA and YSLEER. This CDR3 comprises 15 residues.

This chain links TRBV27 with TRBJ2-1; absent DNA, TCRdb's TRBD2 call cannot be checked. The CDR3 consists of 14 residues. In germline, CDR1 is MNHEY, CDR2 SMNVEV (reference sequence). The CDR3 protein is CASSFQAGYNEQFF.

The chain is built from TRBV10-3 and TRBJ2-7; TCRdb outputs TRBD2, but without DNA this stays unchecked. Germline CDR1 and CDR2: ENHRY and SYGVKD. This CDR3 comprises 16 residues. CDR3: CAISEPKLAGSYEQYF.

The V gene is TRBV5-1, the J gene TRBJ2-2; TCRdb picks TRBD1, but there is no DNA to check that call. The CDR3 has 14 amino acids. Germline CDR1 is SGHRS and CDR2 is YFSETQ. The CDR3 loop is CASKGRSNTGELFF. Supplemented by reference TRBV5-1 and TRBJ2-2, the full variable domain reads KAGVTQTPRYLIKTRGQQVTLSCSPISGHRSVSWYQQTPGQGLQFLFEYFSETQRNKGNFPGRFSGRQFSNSRSEMNVSTLELGDSALYLCASKGRSNTGELFFGEGSRLTVL.